This entry describes one T cell receptor beta chain. Germline CDR1 and CDR2: SGHDN and FVKESK. Trimming left V 0 bases short and J 3 bases short, with 9 bases between. The CDR3 is made up of 14 amino acids. PCR or immunohistochemistry showed mismatch repair deficiency in every enrolled patient. The TCR-sequenced patients were three responders to pembrolizumab. TCRdb keeps only in-frame clones here, not all; method: immunoSEQ multiplex PCR. Here the sample spans roughly 120,000 clones, about 90% being singletons. The data derive from a study of PD-1 blockade in mismatch repair-deficient tumors. The rearrangement links TRBV14 to TRBJ2-7, with TRBD1 as a possible D gene (5 bases). Sequenced material: peripheral blood, taken roughly 70 weeks after starting pembrolizumab. The origin of this receptor is an adult with mismatch repair-deficient cancer. The DNA of the CDR3 is TGTGCCAGCAGCCAAGACGAGACAGACTACGAGCAGTACTTC. It translates to CASSQDETDYEQYF.